The 19 T cell receptor beta chains in this list originate from one sample, sequenced in a study of blood T cells in healthy people across ages. A J-beta primer mix and a sample-barcoded 5' primer were used in a second PCR of roughly 6 to 12 cycles. Via MiXCR, TCRdb re-called the 5' RACE reads, giving one row per CDR3 protein. Of about 1 million distinct CDR3 sequences in the sample, over 35% were seen once. Sequences were obtained from blood. The receptors shown here come from a woman aged 55 to 70 in good health.

To note about this clonotype: Mismatch with germline at one junction end may stem from a read error. V is TRBV7-9 and J is TRBJ2-1; D not certain. This CDR3 is built from 14 residues. Germline V gene sequence: CDR1 SEHNR, CDR2 FQNEAQ (reference sequence). The CDR3: CVSSLASSTYEQFF. The CDR3 DNA is TGTGTCAGCAGCTTAGCCTCCTCAACCTACGAGCAGTTCTTC.

The CDR3 here is CASSLGSSGGQETQYF. The CDR3 coding sequence is TGTGCCAGCAGCTTGGGGTCTAGCGGGGGACAAGAGACCCAGTACTTC. The chain is built from TRBV7-6 and TRBJ2-5; 10 nucleotides line up with TRBD2. Per the germline V gene, CDR1 is SGHVS and CDR2 is FNYEAQ. V lost 3 bases, J lost 2 bases, and 6 bases stayed unmatched. CDR3 length equals 16 residues. The full variable domain, rest sourced from reference TRBV7-6 and TRBJ2-5, is GAGVSQSPRYKVTKRGQDVALRCDPISGHVSLYWYRQALGQGPEFLTYFNYEAQQDKSGLPNDRFSAERPEGSISTLTIQRTEQRDSAMYRCASSLGSSGGQETQYFGPGTRLLVL.

This clonotype was observed at least ten times. The V call is TRBV4-2, the J call TRBJ2-7; 10 nucleotides match TRBD2. Trimming at V came to 1 base and at J to 2 bases, leaving 5 bases not matched to a gene. Germline CDR1 reads LGHNA; CDR2 reads YNFKEQ. CDR3 length equals 16 residues. The CDR3 loop reads CASSQVGTSVTYEQYF. The CDR3 DNA reads TGTGCCAGCAGCCAAGTGGGGACTAGCGTGACCTACGAGCAGTACTTC.

The chain links TRBV20-1 to TRBJ1-2; tentative D call: TRBD1 (5 bases). CDR1 is DFQATT and CDR2 is SNEGSKA in the germline V gene (reference sequence). V was trimmed by 0 bases and J by 4 bases, leaving 12 bases between them. The CDR3 contains 14 residues. This CDR3 reads CSARDERGGYGYTF. For the CDR3, the DNA is TGCAGTGCTAGAGATGAACGGGGGGGCTATGGCTACACCTTC.

The gene calls are TRBV5-6 and TRBJ2-7; 11 nucleotides align to TRBD2. Trimming at V came to 4 bases and at J to 3 bases, leaving 6 bases not matched to a gene. The CDR3 has 15 residues. Germline-derived CDR1 and CDR2 are SGHDT and YYEEEE. The CDR3 loop reads CASSRPTSGDYEQYF. The CDR3, as DNA: TGTGCCAGCAGCCGACCGACTAGCGGGGACTACGAGCAGTACTTC. Drawing the rest from reference TRBV5-6 and TRBJ2-7, the complete variable domain is DAGVTQSPTHLIKTRGQQVTLRCSPKSGHDTVSWYQQALGQGPQFIFQYYEEEERQRGNFPDRFSGHQFPNYSSELNVNALLLGDSALYLCASSRPTSGDYEQYFGPGTRLTVT.

This clonotype was picked up many times. The rearrangement joins TRBV20-1 to TRBJ2-7; the match to TRBD1 covers 10 bases. The CDR3 consists of 14 residues. Trimming at V came to 2 bases and at J to 4 bases, leaving 5 bases not matched to a gene. Germline V lookup: CDR1 DFQATT, CDR2 SNEGSKA (reference sequence). The CDR3 here is CSARPRDRGYEQYF. DNA for the CDR3: TGCAGTGCTAGACCTCGGGACAGGGGTTACGAGCAGTACTTC.

The CDR3 sequence is CSVGDQGTGTGDEKLFF. The CDR3, as DNA: TGCAGCGTTGGAGATCAGGGAACCGGGACAGGGGATGAAAAACTGTTTTTT. This chain connects TRBV29-1 to TRBJ1-4, with 10 bases fitting TRBD1. This CDR3 contains 17 residues. Germline lookup yields CDR1 SQVTM and CDR2 ANQGSEA. With V trimmed by 4 bases and J by 6 bases, 14 bases remained unmatched.

This clonotype showed up just a few times. The CDR3 sequence is CASSFGTSGRAVEQYF. The CDR3 DNA is TGTGCCAGCAGTTTCGGGACTAGCGGGAGGGCCGTCGAGCAGTACTTC. V and J are TRBV12-3 or TRBV12-4 and TRBJ2-4, with 16 positions matching TRBD2. The J call is in doubt because the DNA end fits TRBJ2-7 better. The CDR3 has 16 residues.

This clonotype occurred a few times. The V call is TRBV7-2, the J call TRBJ2-3, with 16 bases matching TRBD2. Germline values: CDR1 SGHTA, CDR2 FQGNSA. CDR3 length: 17 amino acids. J was trimmed by 5 bases and V by 3 bases; bases with no gene match: 5. CDR3 amino acids: CASSLGLAGGRGDTQYF. The CDR3 DNA reads as TGTGCCAGCAGCTTGGGACTAGCGGGAGGGCGAGGAGATACGCAGTATTTT.

V gene TRBV20-1 combines with J gene TRBJ1-2; D is uncertain. The CDR3 runs 15 residues. Germline CDR1 DFQATT, CDR2 SNEGSKA (reference sequence). V gave up 3 bases and J gave up 0 bases, with 14 bases separating them. CDR3 amino acids: CSASLWTGANYGYTF. CDR3 bases: TGCAGTGCTAGTCTTTGGACCGGAGCTAACTATGGCTACACCTTC.

V usage is TRBV9 and J usage is TRBJ2-1, with D tentatively TRBD2 (6 bases). Trimming took 4 bases from V and 8 from J, leaving 22 bases between them. The CDR3 is 16 residues long. Germline V lookup: CDR1 SGDLS, CDR2 YYNGEE. CDR3 in DNA: TGTGCCAGCAGCCCACCGACTAGAGGAGTGGGCGATGAGCAGTTCTTC. Its translation: CASSPPTRGVGDEQFF.

The chain carries TRBV6-2 or TRBV6-3 and TRBJ2-7; TRBD2 aligns across 11 bases. Trimming at V came to 4 bases and at J to 2 bases, leaving 7 bases not matched to a gene. The CDR3 is made up of 16 amino acids. Germline CDR1 and CDR2: MNHEY and SVGEGT. The CDR3: CASSSPTSGKTYEQYF. DNA for the CDR3: TGTGCCAGCAGTTCCCCGACTAGCGGGAAAACCTACGAGCAGTACTTC.

This chain uses TRBV21-1 with TRBJ2-7; the table's D call, TRBD1, has no DNA check behind it. TRBV21-1 is recorded as a pseudogene. The CDR3 contains 13 residues. CDR3 bases: TGTGCCAGAATACAGGGGAGCTCCTACGAGCAGTACTTC. Translating it yields CARIQGSSYEQYF.

CDR3 in DNA: TGTGCCAGCAGCTTGACAGGGATCAGTGGCTACACCTTC. Residues: CASSLTGISGYTF. The chain employs TRBV5-8 and TRBJ1-2, with D tentatively TRBD1 (6 bases). This CDR3 has 13 amino acids. Per germline, CDR1 SGHTS and CDR2 YDEGEE. Trimming cost V 1 base and J 7 bases, with 11 bases left between them. Full variable domain (missing parts from reference TRBV5-8 and TRBJ1-2): EAGVTQSPTHLIKTRGQQATLRCSPISGHTSVYWYQQALGLGLQFLLWYDEGEERNRGNFPPRFSGRQFPNYSSELNVNALELEDSALYLCASSLTGISGYTFGSGTRLTVV.

This clonotype was observed a handful of times. The chain joins TRBV6-1 to TRBJ2-5; D is perhaps TRBD1 or TRBD2 (5 bases each). CDR1 MNHNS and CDR2 SASEGT come from the germline V gene. V was clipped by 6 bases and J by 4 bases, with 18 bases between them. The CDR3 has 15 residues. CDR3 residues: CASRRSGNGGETQYF. The CDR3 DNA reads as TGTGCCAGCAGAAGATCAGGGAATGGAGGAGAGACCCAGTACTTC.

This sequence joins TRBV5-5 and TRBJ2-5, with 7 bases fitting TRBD2. V dropped 4 bases and J dropped 5; count of bases not matched to a gene: 8. This CDR3 spans 14 amino acids. The germline V gene has CDR1 SGHKS and CDR2 YYEKEE (reference sequence). CDR3 nucleotides: TGTGCCAGCAGCACCGGGACTATTGGGGAGACCCAGTACTTC. This encodes CASSTGTIGETQYF.

V usage is TRBV6-5 and J usage is TRBJ2-7; the D call may be TRBD1 or TRBD2 (6 bases each). Per the germline V gene, CDR1 is MNHEY and CDR2 is SVGAGI. There are 14 residues in the CDR3. V was clipped by 0 bases and J by 5 bases, with 11 bases between them. The CDR3 nucleotides read TGTGCCAGCAGTTACTCTGGGGGGCAGCACGAGCAGTACTTC. Residues: CASSYSGGQHEQYF.

The gene calls are TRBV6-1 and TRBJ2-1; 8 nucleotides agree with TRBD1. The CDR3 runs 15 residues. J lost 7 bases, V lost 6 bases, and 11 bases had no gene match. CDR1 and CDR2 (germline): MNHNS, SASEGT. The CDR3 nucleotides read TGTGCCAGCAGCGACCGCGGGACAGGTGTGAATGAGCAGTTCTTC. Translated: CASSDRGTGVNEQFF.

In this sample, this clonotype turned up a few times. The gene calls are TRBV4-2 and TRBJ2-7, with 10 bases that match TRBD2. The germline gives CDR1 LGHNA, CDR2 YNFKEQ. Losses at the gene ends were 0 bases for V and 2 bases for J; bases not matched to a gene: 4. This CDR3 spans 16 amino acids. CDR3 in amino acids: CASSQELAGSPYEQYF. For the CDR3, the DNA is TGTGCCAGCAGCCAAGAACTAGCGGGATCCCCCTACGAGCAGTACTTC.